The 20 T cell receptor beta chains below come from one sample, sequenced in a study of Graves' ophthalmopathy and Graves' hyperthyroidism listed by TCRdb under 2018. The reads were generated on an Illumina HiSeq 2000. For repertoire sequencing, TCR beta CDR3 regions were amplified from RNA transcripts. HTBI primers and the Qiagen OneStep RT-PCR kit were used in a first-round RT-PCR, which was followed by a second-round multiplex PCR, size selection and purification. TCRdb applied fastp at Q25 and MiXCR to the public reads, then kept only in-frame beta chains. All rows with the same CDR3 protein become a single entry with the most common DNA and genes. The sample includes 300,000 or so distinct CDR3 sequences, with 15% to 20% observed a single time. Jointly, the top ten make up approximately 13% of the sample. Specimen: peripheral blood. Every receptor here comes from an adult man with Graves' ophthalmopathy.

CDR3: CASSPQGPGAGNTIYF. DNA for the CDR3: TGTGCCAGCAGCCCCCAGGGTCCCGGGGCTGGAAACACCATATATTTT. This chain links TRBV7-3 with TRBJ1-3; D is perhaps TRBD1 (5 bases). Trimming stripped 5 bases from V and 2 bases from J, with 16 bases between. This CDR3 has 16 residues. CDR1 and CDR2 (germline): SGHTA, FQGTGA.

The table lists this clonotype with a few counts. This chain connects TRBV7-2 to TRBJ1-2; D is undetermined. Trimming pared 6 bases from V and 4 bases from J, leaving 12 bases between. The CDR3 sequence is 13 residues long. Per germline, CDR1 SGHTA and CDR2 FQGNSA. CDR3 DNA: TGTGCCAGCAGTTACGATCGATCCTATGGCTACACCTTC. Its protein is CASSYDRSYGYTF.

This clonotype was detected ten times or more. The V gene is TRBV20-1, the J gene TRBJ1-1; D is undetermined. The CDR3 consists of 12 residues. Germline V lookup: CDR1 DFQATT, CDR2 SNEGSKA (reference sequence). V lost 3 bases, J lost 4 bases, and 9 bases lay in between. The chain's CDR3 is CSARVGGTEAFF. In DNA, the CDR3 is TGCAGTGCTAGGGTAGGTGGCACTGAAGCTTTCTTT.

This chain links TRBV7-8 with TRBJ1-5, with TRBD1 as a possible D gene (5 bases). V was cut by 0 bases and J by 0 bases, with 9 bases left in between. The germline gives CDR1 SGHVS, CDR2 FQNEAQ. The CDR3 runs to 16 residues. The CDR3 DNA reads TGTGCCAGCAGCTTAGCGTATAGGGGTAGCAATCAGCCCCAGCATTTT. This translates into CASSLAYRGSNQPQHF. The entire variable domain, with the rest obtained from reference TRBV7-8 and TRBJ1-5, is as follows: GAGVSQSPRYKVAKRGQDVALRCDPISGHVSLFWYQQALGQGPEFLTYFQNEAQLDKSGLPSDRFFAERPEGSVSTLKIQRTQQEDSAVYLCASSLAYRGSNQPQHFGDGTRLSIL.

There are a few counts of this clonotype. This chain links TRBV30 with TRBJ1-1, with no clear D. Between the trimmed V and J ends, which lost 4 bases and 5 bases, there was a span of 17 bases. The germline V gene has CDR1 GTSNPN and CDR2 SVGIG (reference sequence). The CDR3 covers 14 residues. The CDR3 region has the DNA TGTGCCTGGACCCAATACCGCATACGTACTGAAGCTTTCTTT. Its protein is CAWTQYRIRTEAFF.

This clonotype was detected ten times or more. The V and J genes are TRBV7-2 and TRBJ1-3, with D possibly TRBD1 on 6 matching bases. CDR3 size: 14 residues. Deletions cut 1 base from V and 6 bases from J, with 10 bases between. From germline, CDR1 is SGHTA and CDR2 FQGNSA. The CDR3 DNA follows: TGTGCCAGCAGCTTAGAAGGGGGGCCAAACACCATATATTTT. Its protein is CASSLEGGPNTIYF.

This clonotype was counted many times. The CDR3 DNA reads as TGTGCCAGCAGTTTAATCCGGGACGGCACTGAAGCTTTCTTT. It codes for CASSLIRDGTEAFF. This chain connects TRBV28 to TRBJ1-1; D possibly corresponds to TRBD1 (5 bases). CDR3 length: 14 amino acids. The V gene lost 2 bases and the J gene lost 4 bases, with 11 bases spanning the gap. Germline V CDR1 and CDR2: MDHEN, SYDVKM.

This clonotype was observed at least ten times. V is TRBV30 and J is TRBJ2-5; a possible D gene is TRBD1 (7 bases). Trimming pared 1 base from V and 5 bases from J, leaving 17 bases between. Germline-derived CDR1 and CDR2 are GTSNPN and SVGIG (reference sequence). This CDR3 region has 15 residues. The CDR3 spells CAWSGQGGGWETQYF. For the CDR3, the DNA is TGTGCCTGGAGTGGTCAGGGGGGCGGTTGGGAGACCCAGTACTTC.

The chain is built from TRBV24-1 and TRBJ2-7; 7 nucleotides line up with TRBD2. The V segment lost 5 bases and the J segment 7 bases; nucleotides outside the gene matches: 4. The CDR3 length is 12 residues. Germline V CDR1 and CDR2: KGHDR, SFDVKD. For the CDR3, the DNA is TGTGCCACCAGTGCGACCGGGGGGGAGCAGTACTTC. This codes for CATSATGGEQYF.

This clonotype was seen many times. The V gene is TRBV6-1, the J gene TRBJ2-7; maybe TRBD1 (5 bases). This CDR3 comprises 16 residues. Germline V CDR1 and CDR2: MNHNS, SASEGT. The V gene lost 1 base and the J gene lost 0 bases, with 13 bases spanning the gap. The CDR3 sequence: CASSEEIWGSSYEQYF. As DNA, the CDR3 is TGTGCCAGCAGTGAAGAGATTTGGGGCAGCTCCTACGAGCAGTACTTC.

The chain employs TRBV24-1 and TRBJ2-2; D is unclear. V lost 7 bases, J lost 1 base, and 9 bases lay in between. Per the germline V gene, CDR1 is KGHDR and CDR2 is SFDVKD. The CDR3 consists of 14 residues. The DNA for the CDR3 is TGTGCCACCAGGAGGAGCGAGAACACCGGGGAGCTGTTTTTT. As protein: CATRRSENTGELFF.

This clonotype was observed at least ten times. The chain joins TRBV7-9 to TRBJ2-7; D is undetermined. The germline V and J ends were trimmed by 5 bases and 1 base, with 18 bases remaining between them. The CDR3 contains 16 residues. The germline V gene encodes CDR1 SEHNR and CDR2 FQNEAQ (reference sequence). CDR3 loop: CASSTPGVRHSYEQYF. CDR3 DNA sequence: TGTGCCAGCAGCACCCCGGGCGTAAGGCATTCCTACGAGCAGTACTTC.

The sample holds many counts of this clonotype. The V call is TRBV7-8, the J call TRBJ2-7, with 7 bases matching TRBD1. The junction had 7 bases not matched to a gene; V was cut back by 0 bases and J by 5 bases. Germline values: CDR1 SGHVS, CDR2 FQNEAQ. This CDR3 has 15 amino acids. As DNA, the CDR3 is TGTGCCAGCAGCTTAGCGCCGACAGGGTATCACGAGCAGTACTTC. This codes for CASSLAPTGYHEQYF.

This clonotype was counted many times. The chain has TRBV6-1 and TRBJ1-1; D is possibly TRBD1 (6 bases). The CDR3 loop spans 15 amino acids. Germline V gives CDR1 MNHNS, CDR2 SASEGT. V shed 1 base and J shed 3 bases, with 12 bases lying between them. CDR3 region: CASSEVLGADTEAFF. The CDR3 DNA is TGTGCCAGCAGTGAAGTTCTGGGGGCGGACACTGAAGCTTTCTTT.

This clonotype was seen a single time. Germline and junction disagree at one end, which may indicate a read error. This rearrangement joins TRBV7-3 to TRBJ1-1; no reliable D call. Germline V gives CDR1 SGHTA, CDR2 FQGTGA. The CDR3 consists of 15 residues. The CDR3 loop reads CASSPQEAQSTEAYF. In DNA, the CDR3 is TGTGCCAGCAGCCCGCAGGAGGCGCAGAGCACTGAAGCTTACTTT.

In this sample, this clonotype turned up many times. V and J are TRBV20-1 and TRBJ2-7; possibly TRBD1 for D (5 bases). The germline CDR1 and CDR2 sequences are DFQATT and SNEGSKA (reference sequence). Trimming pared 2 bases from V and 0 bases from J, leaving 11 bases between. The CDR3 consists of 14 residues. CDR3 residues: CSARYQGYSYEQYF. The CDR3 nucleotides read TGCAGTGCTAGATACCAGGGCTACTCCTACGAGCAGTACTTC.

The sample holds a few counts of this clonotype. The chain links TRBV5-1 to TRBJ2-2, with 7 bases aligning to TRBD2. V lost 4 bases to trimming and J lost 4 bases; unmatched junction nucleotides: 10. Germline CDR1 reads SGHRS; CDR2 reads YFSETQ. The CDR3 is 16 residues long. The CDR3: CASSPGTTGPTGELFF. As DNA, the CDR3 is TGCGCCAGCAGCCCGGGGACTACTGGGCCCACCGGGGAGCTGTTTTTT.

This sequence joins TRBV5-1 and TRBJ2-2; 9 bases map to TRBD1. CDR1 and CDR2 (germline): SGHRS, YFSETQ. This CDR3 spans 15 amino acids. Germline trimming cut 4 bases from V and 5 bases from J; bases unmatched to any gene: 6. For the CDR3, the DNA is TGCGCCAGCAGCAGGGACAGGGTCGAGACCGGGGAGCTGTTTTTT. It codes for CASSRDRVETGELFF.

This clonotype was found many times. The gene calls are TRBV12-5 and TRBJ2-2; weak D call: TRBD1 (5 bases). Germline values: CDR1 LGHNT, CDR2 FRNRAP. The CDR3 extends over 15 amino acids. V gave up 2 bases and J gave up 1 base, with 8 bases separating them. Here the CDR3 DNA reads TGTGCTAGTGGTTTGTTGCAGGGGAACACCGGGGAGCTGTTTTTT. Encoded protein: CASGLLQGNTGELFF.

This clonotype appeared many times. This chain joins TRBV20-1 and TRBJ1-5; tentatively, D is TRBD1 (5 bases). Germline CDR1 is DFQATT and CDR2 is SNEGSKA (reference sequence). With 6 bases removed from V and 0 bases from J, the gap between germline ends came to 12 bases. CDR3 length equals 14 residues. CDR3: CSATPTVSNQPQHF. In DNA form, the CDR3 reads TGCAGTGCCACCCCGACAGTTAGCAATCAGCCCCAGCATTTT.